Listed here are 32 T cell receptor beta chains from one sample, sequenced in a study of Ad26.COV2.S vaccination and SARS-CoV-2 variants. The treatment here: around 19 received Ad26.COV2.S at low or high dose, single or two shots; about 5 received placebo; per-sample allocation not given. Each sample was drawn 63 days after the first injection (of vaccine or placebo). The assay was immunoSEQ multiplex PCR, and TCRdb's table has in-frame clones only and misses some. The sample includes about 350,000 clones, 88% of them seen just once. The input for sequencing was peripheral blood, taken in a trial of Ad26.COV2.S vaccine versus placebo. These receptors came from a person between 18 and 59 years old who received the Ad26.COV2.S COVID-19 vaccine or a placebo.

The chain carries TRBV18 and TRBJ2-3; 9 bases map to TRBD1. CDR3 length equals 17 residues. With 3 bases clipped from V and 1 base from J, the junction kept 8 bases outside the gene matches. Germline V CDR1 and CDR2: KGHSH, LQKENI. CDR3 DNA: TGTGCCAGCTCACCTATAAGCTGGACAGGGGGCACAGATACGCAGTATTTT. Translation gives CASSPISWTGGTDTQYF.

The chain joins TRBV5-1 to TRBJ2-3; D may match TRBD1 or TRBD2 (5 bases each). The CDR3 spans 14 residues. The germline V gene encodes CDR1 SGHRS and CDR2 YFSETQ. Deletions cut 2 bases from V and 2 bases from J, with 9 bases between. CDR3 nucleotides: TGCGCCAGCAGCTTCCGGGACCTCACAGATACGCAGTATTTT. It specifies CASSFRDLTDTQYF.

The chain couples TRBV6-1 to TRBJ1-3; D is uncertain. The germline gives CDR1 MNHNS, CDR2 SASEGT. The germline V and J ends were trimmed by 3 bases and 0 bases, with 3 bases remaining between them. This CDR3 spans 13 amino acids. This CDR3 is CASSDPSGNTIYF. The CDR3 nucleotides are TGTGCCAGCAGTGACCCCTCTGGAAACACCATATATTTT.

This sequence joins TRBV19 and TRBJ1-2; D uncertain. Trimming took 1 base from V and 4 from J, leaving 7 bases between them. Germline V gives CDR1 LNHDA, CDR2 SQIVND (reference sequence). There are 13 residues in the CDR3. CDR3 loop: CASSIGQTYGYTF. DNA for the CDR3: TGTGCCAGTAGTATAGGTCAGACCTATGGCTACACCTTC.

The chain carries TRBV30 and TRBJ2-2; the D gene is possibly TRBD2 (5 bases). Looked up from germline, CDR1 is GTSNPN and CDR2 is SVGIG (reference sequence). V lost 0 bases, J lost 6 bases, and 11 bases lay in between. There are 14 residues in the CDR3. The DNA for the CDR3 is TGTGCCTGGAGTGTACTACGGGAAGCCGGGGAGCTGTTTTTT. This codes for CAWSVLREAGELFF.

The chain couples TRBV12-5 to TRBJ2-3; weak D call: TRBD2 (5 bases). The CDR3 runs 14 residues. V lost 6 bases and J 0 bases, leaving 10 bases between the germline ends. The V gene's germline CDR1 is LGHNT and CDR2 FRNRAP. The CDR3 protein is CASGPGLSTDTQYF. CDR3 bases: TGTGCTAGTGGCCCTGGACTCAGCACAGATACGCAGTATTTT.

In its sample, this clone was seen a few times. The rearrangement joins TRBV18 to TRBJ1-2; D is ambiguous. This CDR3 contains 15 residues. Germline CDR1 reads KGHSH; CDR2 reads LQKENI. V lost 4 bases and J 5 bases, leaving 17 bases between the germline ends. CDR3 nucleotide sequence: TGTGCCAGCTCACAATTCCAAGACCCCTCATATGGCTACACCTTC. Translated, it gives CASSQFQDPSYGYTF.

V is TRBV9 and J is TRBJ2-1; possibly TRBD2 for D (7 bases). Germline assignment: CDR1 SGDLS and CDR2 YYNGEE. Trimming cost V 4 bases and J 12 bases, with 14 bases left between them. CDR3 length: 12 amino acids. Here the CDR3 DNA reads TGTGCCAGCAGCCCGCGCGGGGGCCCGCAGTTCTTC. Translation gives CASSPRGGPQFF.

This clone is a singleton in its sample. The V gene is TRBV6-6, the J gene TRBJ2-7; unclear D gene. The germline gives CDR1 MNHNY, CDR2 SVGAGI (reference sequence). This CDR3 is 13 amino acids long. V was pared by 2 bases and J by 4 bases, with 9 bases between. CDR3 nucleotides: TGTGCCAGCAGTTACGCGGCATTTTACGAGCAGTACTTC. This sequence encodes CASSYAAFYEQYF.

CDR3 sequence: CASSTNRGVGADTQYF. The CDR3, as DNA: TGTGCCAGCAGTACTAATCGGGGGGTGGGCGCAGATACGCAGTATTTT. The genes are TRBV25-1 and TRBJ2-3; 7 nucleotides match TRBD2. Germline V gene sequence: CDR1 MGHDK, CDR2 SYGVNS. Germline trimming cut 5 bases from V and 4 bases from J; bases unmatched to any gene: 12. The CDR3 spans 16 residues.

Comment on this clone: The junction shows a germline mismatch at one end, possibly a read error. The chain joins TRBV5-1 to TRBJ1-6, with D possibly TRBD1 on 6 matching bases. The V gene's germline CDR1 is SGHRS and CDR2 YFSETQ. The CDR3 runs 16 residues. The CDR3 reads CARSLGGGGSGSPLHF. The CDR3 nucleotides read TGCGCCCGCAGCTTGGGCGGGGGGGGCAGTGGTTCACCCCTCCACTTT. The full variable domain, its missing parts supplied by reference TRBV5-1 and TRBJ1-6, is KAGVTQTPRYLIKTRGQQVTLSCSPISGHRSVSWYQQTPGQGLQFLFEYFSETQRNKGNFPGRFSGRQFSNSRSEMNVSTLELGDSALYLCARSLGGGGSGSPLHFGNGTRLTVT.

The chain is built from TRBV6-2 or TRBV6-3 and TRBJ1-4, with no clear D. Trimming removed 2 bases from V and 7 bases from J, with 5 bases in between. The CDR3 consists of 12 residues. Germline V CDR1 and CDR2: MNHEY, SVGEGT. For the CDR3, the DNA is TGTGCCAGCAGTTACCCAGTTGAAAAACTGTTTTTT. Translation: CASSYPVEKLFF.

The count of this clone is one. J is TRBJ2-7 and V is TRBV4-3; 11 bases fit TRBD1. J gave up 0 bases and V 5 bases, and 6 bases lay outside the gene matches. Germline CDR1 and CDR2: LGHNA and YSLEER. This CDR3 spans 16 amino acids. The CDR3 region is CASSYSGTGGSYEQYF. The CDR3 bases are TGCGCCAGCAGCTACTCCGGGACAGGGGGCTCCTACGAGCAGTACTTC.

The chain links TRBV19 to TRBJ1-1, with TRBD1 identical over 9 bases. This CDR3 spans 16 amino acids. CDR1 is LNHDA and CDR2 is SQIVND in the germline V gene (reference sequence). The V segment lost 5 bases and the J segment 4 bases; nucleotides outside the gene matches: 11. The CDR3 region has the DNA TGTGCCAGTAGTGGGACAGGGCGAGGGACGGGCACTGAAGCTTTCTTT. This encodes CASSGTGRGTGTEAFF.

The chain combines TRBV28 with TRBJ1-1; no definite D call. Germline CDR1 reads MDHEN; CDR2 reads SYDVKM. V lost 3 bases to trimming and J lost 1 base, with 9 bases between them. This CDR3 is built from 14 residues. The CDR3 DNA reads as TGTGCCAGCAGTTTTTCAGGATCGAACACTGAAGCTTTCTTT. Its protein product is CASSFSGSNTEAFF.

The chain uses TRBV6-5 and TRBJ2-7; the D gene is possibly TRBD1 (5 bases). CDR1 is MNHEY, CDR2 SVGAGI, per germline. This CDR3 has 15 residues. V was clipped by 5 bases and J by 6 bases, with 20 bases between them. The CDR3 loop is CASSLRTPKRGEQYF. The CDR3 nucleotides are TGTGCCAGCAGTCTCAGGACACCGAAAAGAGGCGAGCAGTACTTC.

This clone was recorded once. V usage is TRBV27 and J usage is TRBJ1-2; TRBD1 matches at 9 bases. J gave up 6 bases and V 3 bases, and 2 bases lay outside the gene matches. This CDR3 region has 13 residues. Germline CDR1 MNHEY, CDR2 SMNVEV (reference sequence). As DNA, the CDR3 is TGTGCCAGCAGTTTGGACAGGGGAAATGGCTACACCTTC. Protein: CASSLDRGNGYTF.

This rearrangement joins TRBV28 to TRBJ2-7; TRBD1 might be the D (5 bases). The ends were cut back, 5 bases at V and 6 bases at J, with 8 bases in the middle. The CDR3 is 11 residues long. Per the germline V gene, CDR1 is MDHEN and CDR2 is SYDVKM. CDR3 in amino acids: CASSKGAEQYF. The CDR3 DNA reads as TGTGCCAGCAGTAAAGGGGCCGAGCAGTACTTC. The entire variable domain, with the rest obtained from reference TRBV28 and TRBJ2-7, is as follows: DVKVTQSSRYLVKRTGEKVFLECVQDMDHENMFWYRQDPGLGLRLIYFSYDVKMKEKGDIPEGYSVSREKKERFSLILESASTNQTSMYLCASSKGAEQYFGPGTRLTVT.

This chain connects TRBV19 to TRBJ2-6; D remains ambiguous. The CDR3 runs to 16 residues. Trimming took 3 bases from V and 0 from J, leaving 9 bases between them. Germline V gene sequence: CDR1 LNHDA, CDR2 SQIVND (reference sequence). In DNA, the CDR3 is TGTGCCAGTAGTATGTCCGTAACCTCTGGGGCCAACGTCCTGACTTTC. This codes for CASSMSVTSGANVLTF.

This sequence joins TRBV7-2 and TRBJ1-2; 8 bases are a match to TRBD1. The CDR3 length is 17 residues. V lost 7 bases and J lost 6; bases outside the gene matches: 19. Germline V CDR1 and CDR2: SGHTA, FQGNSA. Here the CDR3 reads CASNPKLPGQVLDGYTF. The CDR3 region has the DNA TGTGCCAGCAACCCTAAACTCCCGGGACAGGTGTTAGATGGCTACACCTTC. The whole variable domain, remainder taken from reference TRBV7-2 and TRBJ1-2, is GAGVSQSPSNKVTEKGKDVELRCDPISGHTALYWYRQSLGQGLEFLIYFQGNSAPDKSGLPSDRFSAERTGGSVSTLTIQRTQQEDSAVYLCASNPKLPGQVLDGYTFGSGTRLTVV.

V is TRBV18 and J is TRBJ1-4; TRBD1 matches 7 bases. Germline V gives CDR1 KGHSH, CDR2 LQKENI. The CDR3 is 15 amino acids. V was pared by 5 bases and J by 11 bases, with 14 bases of the junction left unmatched. CDR3 DNA: TGTGCCAGCTCAGAGTACGGCAGGGGGACGGGGAAACTGTTTTTT. Its translation: CASSEYGRGTGKLFF. Complete variable domain (other parts from reference TRBV18 and TRBJ1-4): NAGVMQNPRHLVRRRGQEARLRCSPMKGHSHVYWYRQLPEEGLKFMVYLQKENIIDESGMPKERFSAEFPKEGPSILRIQQVVRGDSAAYFCASSEYGRGTGKLFFGSGTQLSVL.

The chain employs TRBV19 and TRBJ1-2; 11 positions agree with TRBD1. The CDR3 contains 15 residues. CDR1 LNHDA and CDR2 SQIVND come from the germline V gene (reference sequence). Losses at the gene ends were 6 bases for V and 4 bases for J; bases not matched to a gene: 7. In DNA, the CDR3 is TGTGCCAGTAGCCTCAGCGGGACAGGGGGCTATGGCTACACCTTC. It codes for CASSLSGTGGYGYTF.

There are a few counts of this clone. This chain uses TRBV7-8 with TRBJ1-5; a weak D match, TRBD1 (5 bases). Between the trimmed V and J ends, which lost 1 base and 5 bases, there was a span of 12 bases. The germline V gene encodes CDR1 SGHVS and CDR2 FQNEAQ. The CDR3 sequence is 15 residues long. CDR3 amino acids: CASSLGPGRDQPQHF. For the CDR3, the DNA is TGTGCCAGCAGCTTAGGTCCAGGGAGGGATCAGCCCCAGCATTTT.

The chain links TRBV10-3 to TRBJ1-1; D is possibly TRBD1 (5 bases). CDR1 and CDR2 (germline): ENHRY, SYGVKD. V was cut by 5 bases and J by 6 bases, with 25 bases left in between. The CDR3 spans 17 residues. The CDR3: CAISTPGHGGSLSEAFF. The CDR3 DNA follows: TGTGCCATCAGTACGCCCGGGCATGGGGGGTCACTCTCTGAAGCTTTCTTT.

The genes are TRBV19 and TRBJ2-5; D is ambiguous. The length of the CDR3 is 13 residues. CDR1 LNHDA and CDR2 SQIVND come from the germline V gene (reference sequence). V lost 1 base to trimming and J lost 4 bases, with 7 bases between them. CDR3 coding DNA: TGTGCCAGTAGTATAGGTCCGGGAGAGACCCAGTACTTC. Protein product: CASSIGPGETQYF.

The rearrangement uses TRBV6-2 or TRBV6-3 and TRBJ1-5; no definite D call. V lost 2 bases, J lost 0 bases, and 11 bases lay in between. The germline gives CDR1 MNHEY, CDR2 SVGEGT. This CDR3 contains 16 residues. The CDR3 protein is CASSYLLRDSNQPQHF. In nucleotides, the CDR3 is TGTGCCAGCAGTTACCTACTTCGGGATAGCAATCAGCCCCAGCATTTT.

The chain employs TRBV10-3 and TRBJ2-3; TRBD2 is a possible D gene (5 bases). Deletions cut 6 bases from V and 7 bases from J, with 14 bases between. Germline V gene data show CDR1 as ENHRY and CDR2 as SYGVKD. CDR3 length: 13 amino acids. The CDR3, as DNA: TGTGCCATCAGAATAGAAGTCGGGAATACGCAGTATTTT. This encodes CAIRIEVGNTQYF.

V is TRBV5-4 and J is TRBJ2-7; D may be TRBD1 (6 bases). CDR3 length: 15 amino acids. Trimming cost V 4 bases and J 3 bases, with 17 bases left between them. The germline CDR1 and CDR2 sequences are SGHNT and YYREEE (reference sequence). The CDR3: CASSPGLEQGYEQYF. CDR3 DNA sequence: TGTGCCAGCAGCCCTGGCTTGGAACAGGGCTACGAGCAGTACTTC.

The chain employs TRBV7-2 and TRBJ1-1; TRBD1 might be the D (5 bases). Germline lookup yields CDR1 SGHTA and CDR2 FQGNSA. CDR3 length: 15 amino acids. Trimming removed 1 base at V and 3 bases at J, with 12 bases between. This CDR3 reads CASSLVQGGYTEAFF. CDR3 DNA: TGTGCCAGCAGCTTAGTTCAGGGAGGGTACACTGAAGCTTTCTTT.

This clone has just a few counts. This chain links TRBV7-9 with TRBJ1-2; 7 positions match TRBD1. The CDR3 length is 14 residues. The V gene's germline CDR1 is SEHNR and CDR2 FQNEAQ (reference sequence). V lost 4 bases and J lost 4; bases outside the gene matches: 6. The DNA for the CDR3 is TGTGCCAGCAGCTCCGACAGGGCAGGCTATGGCTACACCTTC. This encodes CASSSDRAGYGYTF.

The V call is TRBV19, the J call TRBJ2-2, with D tentatively TRBD1 (6 bases). The germline CDR1 and CDR2 sequences are LNHDA and SQIVND (reference sequence). The CDR3 is made up of 12 amino acids. Here the CDR3 DNA reads TGTGGGGGGCGCTCAAACACCGGGGAGCTGTTTTTT. It is translated as CGGRSNTGELFF.

Only one count was recorded for this clone. The genes are TRBV3-1 (or the pseudogene TRBV3-2) and TRBJ2-3; 7 bases agree with TRBD2. V lost 0 bases to trimming and J lost 6 bases; unmatched junction nucleotides: 9. The CDR3 runs to 16 residues. Looked up from germline, CDR1 is LGHDT and CDR2 is YNNKEL (reference sequence). The CDR3 bases are TGTGCCAGCAGCCAAGATCTCGCGGGGGTATCCGATACGCAGTATTTT. This sequence encodes CASSQDLAGVSDTQYF.